This TCR beta chain is drawn from a study of blood T cell repertoires in COVID-19. Overall study: COVID-19 samples, acute and convalescent, were from the United States, Italy and Spain.

The method was immunoSEQ multiplex PCR; TCRdb's version includes in-frame clones alone and lacks a portion of them. The sample lists more than 150,000 clones; roughly nine tenths were seen once. Germline V CDR1 and CDR2: WSHSY, SAAADI. J lost 4 bases, V lost 6 bases, and 5 bases had no gene match. This CDR3 has 14 amino acids. This chain joins TRBV10-2 and TRBJ1-2; 10 positions agree with TRBD1. The sequence derives from a woman aged 70-85 years with acute or convalescent COVID-19. Sequencing was carried out using peripheral blood. CDR3 amino acids: CASRDRGGVYGYTF. In nucleotides, the CDR3 is TGCGCCAGCAGGGACAGGGGGGGAGTCTATGGCTACACCTTC.